These 26 T cell receptor beta chains share one sample of origin, sequenced in a study of Graves' ophthalmopathy and Graves' hyperthyroidism. RNA transcripts were the template, and TCR beta CDR3 regions were amplified from them. HTBI primers primed a first-round RT-PCR, and a second-round multiplex PCR followed. TCRdb fed the multiplex PCR reads into MiXCR, producing one record per CDR3 protein. The sample has 350,000 or so distinct CDR3 sequences, about a sixth seen once; the top ten hold more than 9%. Input material: peripheral blood. The receptors come from an adult man with Graves' ophthalmopathy.

This clonotype was seen ten or more times. The rearrangement joins TRBV12-3 or TRBV12-4 to TRBJ1-2; unclear D gene. Trimming cost V 6 bases and J 4 bases, with 15 bases left between them. The CDR3 runs 14 residues. The CDR3 reads CASSPAWVGYGYTF. The CDR3 nucleotides are TGTGCCAGCAGCCCCGCGTGGGTCGGCTATGGCTACACCTTC.

This clonotype has at least ten counts. The chain employs TRBV20-1 and TRBJ2-7; D perhaps matches TRBD1 (6 bases). Looked up from germline, CDR1 is DFQATT and CDR2 is SNEGSKA (reference sequence). V was cut by 0 bases and J by 3 bases, with 15 bases left in between. The CDR3 is 15 amino acids. For the CDR3, the DNA is TGCAGTGCTAGAGATCTGAGGACAGCTGTCTACGAGCAGTACTTC. It specifies CSARDLRTAVYEQYF.

This clonotype was seen at least ten times. The chain has TRBV18 and TRBJ2-5; D gene unclear. Germline CDR1 and CDR2: KGHSH and LQKENI. This CDR3 comprises 15 residues. The V end lost 0 bases, the J end lost 4 bases, and 12 bases lay between the germline ends. Here the CDR3 reads CASSPPSASLETQYF. For the CDR3, the DNA is TGTGCCAGCTCACCACCCTCGGCCTCCTTAGAGACCCAGTACTTC.

This clonotype occurred many times. V is TRBV27 and J is TRBJ2-5, with D possibly TRBD2 on 5 matching bases. Germline CDR1 MNHEY, CDR2 SMNVEV (reference sequence). CDR3 length equals 16 residues. V shed 4 bases and J shed 2 bases, with 17 bases lying between them. The CDR3 bases are TGTGCCAGCAGTTCCGGACCATTACGGGGTCAAGAGACCCAGTACTTC. It is translated as CASSSGPLRGQETQYF.

CDR3 amino acids: CASSPYTGNTIYF. The CDR3 DNA reads TGTGCCAGCAGCCCGTACACTGGAAACACCATATATTTT. The chain joins TRBV7-2 to TRBJ1-3; no reliable D call. Per germline, CDR1 SGHTA and CDR2 FQGNSA. V lost 5 bases and J 2 bases, leaving 7 bases between the germline ends. The CDR3 runs 13 residues. Full variable domain (missing parts from reference TRBV7-2 and TRBJ1-3): GAGVSQSPSNKVTEKGKDVELRCDPISGHTALYWYRQSLGQGLEFLIYFQGNSAPDKSGLPSDRFSAERTGGSVSTLTIQRTQQEDSAVYLCASSPYTGNTIYFGEGSWLTVV.

Ten or more counts support this clonotype. The chain has TRBV28 and TRBJ2-4, with 8 bases identical to TRBD1. The germline CDR1 and CDR2 sequences are MDHEN and SYDVKM. There are 14 residues in the CDR3. V gave up 4 bases and J gave up 7 bases; unmatched junction bases: 6. The CDR3 bases are TGTGCCAGCAGTTCTGGGAACAGGGGGAACATTCAGTACTTC. Encoded protein: CASSSGNRGNIQYF.

This clonotype was seen at least ten times. CDR3 sequence (DNA): TGCAGCGTTGAGGAATGGACAGACAATGAGCAGTTCTTC. Translated, it gives CSVEEWTDNEQFF. V usage is TRBV29-1 and J usage is TRBJ2-1; possible D gene TRBD1, 6 bases. CDR1 and CDR2 (germline): SQVTM, ANQGSEA. This CDR3 spans 13 amino acids. V lost 3 bases and J 5 bases, leaving 11 bases between the germline ends.

Worth noting for this clonotype: An end of the junction does not agree with germline; a read error may underlie this. The chain recombines TRBV7-3 with TRBJ1-2; a weak D match, TRBD1 (6 bases). The length of the CDR3 is 14 residues. The germline V gene encodes CDR1 SGHTA and CDR2 FQGTGA. The CDR3 loop is CASSLISRGEGYIF. The CDR3 nucleotides read TGTGCCAGCAGCTTAATCTCCAGGGGAGAAGGCTACATCTTC.

This chain connects TRBV6-2 or TRBV6-3 to TRBJ2-5; D is perhaps TRBD2 (5 bases). With 2 bases removed from V and 4 bases from J, the gap between germline ends came to 17 bases. The CDR3 has 16 residues. Per germline, CDR1 MNHEY and CDR2 SVGEGT. CDR3 region: CASSYAMPGRRETQYF. The CDR3, as DNA: TGTGCCAGCAGTTACGCAATGCCGGGAAGGAGAGAGACCCAGTACTTC.

This clonotype was counted at least ten times. The chain uses TRBV20-1 and TRBJ2-5; possibly TRBD2 for D (7 bases). Germline CDR1 is DFQATT and CDR2 is SNEGSKA (reference sequence). V was pared by 1 base and J by 5 bases, with 17 bases between. The CDR3 loop spans 15 amino acids. This CDR3 is CSARVPIGGRETQYF. The CDR3 DNA follows: TGCAGTGCTAGAGTTCCTATCGGGGGGCGGGAGACCCAGTACTTC.

This clonotype has ten or more counts. This rearrangement joins TRBV12-3 or TRBV12-4 to TRBJ2-2, with D possibly TRBD1 on 6 matching bases. This CDR3 spans 15 amino acids. V lost 3 bases to trimming and J lost 5 bases, with 13 bases between them. The CDR3 bases are TGTGCCAGCAGTTTTAACTCCAGGGGTACCGGGGAGCTGTTTTTT. Its protein is CASSFNSRGTGELFF.

Ten or more counts support this clonotype. V gene TRBV28 combines with J gene TRBJ1-2, with a tentative D call TRBD1 (5 bases). Germline V gene lookup returns CDR1 MDHEN and CDR2 SYDVKM. V was pared by 3 bases and J by 8 bases, with 22 bases between. This CDR3 has 16 residues. CDR3 protein: CASSFSIGAGLNGYTF. The CDR3 nucleotides are TGTGCCAGCAGTTTTTCTATAGGGGCGGGTCTGAACGGCTACACCTTC.

J is TRBJ2-5 and V is TRBV6-1; maybe TRBD2 (5 bases). V lost 9 bases and J 5 bases, leaving 19 bases between the germline ends. The germline V gene encodes CDR1 MNHNS and CDR2 SASEGT. This CDR3 is built from 14 residues. As DNA, the CDR3 is TGTGCCAGTCTATCACCACTAGACTGGGAGACCCAGTACTTC. Translation gives CASLSPLDWETQYF.

The rearrangement joins TRBV5-1 to TRBJ2-6; D remains unclear. CDR1 is SGHRS, CDR2 YFSETQ, per germline. Trimming took off 0 bases at V and 0 bases at J, with 10 bases between the two ends. The CDR3 totals 17 residues. The CDR3 DNA reads TGCGCCAGCAGCTTGGTCGGTCGGGCCTCTGGGGCCAACGTCCTGACTTTC. Protein sequence: CASSLVGRASGANVLTF. The full variable domain, completed using reference TRBV5-1 and TRBJ2-6, is KAGVTQTPRYLIKTRGQQVTLSCSPISGHRSVSWYQQTPGQGLQFLFEYFSETQRNKGNFPGRFSGRQFSNSRSEMNVSTLELGDSALYLCASSLVGRASGANVLTFGAGSRLTVL.

This clonotype was seen ten or more times. The J gene is TRBJ1-2, the V gene TRBV20-1; 10 bases line up with TRBD1. The CDR3 has 13 residues. Germline values: CDR1 DFQATT, CDR2 SNEGSKA (reference sequence). With 6 bases clipped from V and 5 bases from J, the junction kept 6 bases outside the gene matches. The CDR3 reads CSASRGQGYGYTF. The CDR3 DNA follows: TGCAGTGCCTCAAGGGGACAGGGGTATGGCTACACCTTC.

This clonotype has at least ten counts. This chain links TRBV6-2 or TRBV6-3 with TRBJ1-1; tentative D call: TRBD1 (5 bases). Germline values: CDR1 MNHEY, CDR2 SVGEGT. The V and J ends lost 7 bases and 5 bases respectively, with 17 bases between them. This CDR3 comprises 14 residues. The CDR3 DNA is TGTGCCAGCACTGAAGCTGGGGGAGGGACTGAAGCTTTCTTT. Translating gives CASTEAGGGTEAFF.

About this clonotype itself: This may be a read error, as it is one base from a much larger clone. The J gene is TRBJ2-4, the V gene TRBV6-2 or TRBV6-3; no clear D gene. The CDR3 runs 13 residues. CDR1 is MNHEY, CDR2 SVGEGT, per germline. V shed 7 bases and J shed 6 bases, with 13 bases lying between them. Written as DNA, the CDR3 is TGTGCCAGCAATGGAATTAGAAGAAACATTCAGTACTTC. Amino acid sequence: CASNGIRRNIQYF.

This clonotype occurred many times. CDR3 nucleotide sequence: TGTGCCAGCAAGCCGGGACAGGTGTCCTACGAGCAGTACTTC. Translated, it gives CASKPGQVSYEQYF. The V and J genes are TRBV12-3 or TRBV12-4 and TRBJ2-7; TRBD1 agrees at 8 bases. J was trimmed by 1 base and V by 7 bases; bases with no gene match: 6. The CDR3 has 14 amino acids.

The sample holds many counts of this clonotype. This sequence joins TRBV5-1 and TRBJ2-3; maybe TRBD2 (6 bases). Trimming removed 4 bases at V and 5 bases at J, with 20 bases between. CDR3 length: 16 residues. CDR1 and CDR2 (germline): SGHRS, YFSETQ. The CDR3 is CASSPLGRTARDTQYF. As DNA, the CDR3 is TGCGCCAGCAGCCCGTTAGGGAGGACGGCACGAGATACGCAGTATTTT.

This clonotype was picked up many times. The V gene is TRBV7-3, the J gene TRBJ1-1, with D tentatively TRBD1 (6 bases). CDR1 SGHTA and CDR2 FQGTGA come from the germline V gene. The CDR3 is 15 residues long. Trimming removed 5 bases at V and 4 bases at J, with 17 bases between. In DNA, the CDR3 is TGTGCCAGCAGCCCGGCGGGGGCCCTACCCACTGAAGCTTTCTTT. Residues: CASSPAGALPTEAFF.

This clonotype was seen ten or more times. The genes are TRBV30 and TRBJ1-3; D not resolved. Per the germline V gene, CDR1 is GTSNPN and CDR2 is SVGIG (reference sequence). This CDR3 region has 12 residues. With 5 bases removed from V and 6 bases from J, the gap between germline ends came to 11 bases. CDR3 sequence: CAWSRTLNTIYF. DNA for the CDR3: TGTGCCTGGTCCAGGACCTTAAACACCATATATTTT.

In this sample, this clonotype turned up many times. This chain links TRBV27 with TRBJ2-7; D might be TRBD2 (5 bases). Germline V gives CDR1 MNHEY, CDR2 SMNVEV (reference sequence). The CDR3 has 14 residues. V was shortened by 6 bases and J by 0 bases, with 12 bases between the two germline ends. This CDR3 reads CASRRLQSSYEQYF. Written as DNA, the CDR3 is TGTGCCAGCAGACGACTACAGAGCTCCTACGAGCAGTACTTC.

This clonotype appeared many times. The chain employs TRBV29-1 and TRBJ2-5, with D uncertain. Germline values: CDR1 SQVTM, CDR2 ANQGSEA. The CDR3 consists of 12 residues. V gave up 7 bases and J gave up 2 bases, with 11 bases separating them. CDR3 loop: CSGLLEQETQYF. The CDR3 nucleotides read TGCAGCGGACTTTTGGAGCAAGAGACCCAGTACTTC.

This clonotype was detected ten times or more. The rearrangement uses TRBV11-2 and TRBJ2-5; 7 bases are a match to TRBD2. This CDR3 spans 16 amino acids. Trimming cost V 5 bases and J 5 bases; bases outside gene matches: 14. Germline assignment: CDR1 SGHAT and CDR2 FQNNGV. CDR3 protein: CASSPVGGLGWETQYF. CDR3 DNA sequence: TGTGCCAGCAGCCCAGTGGGAGGGCTGGGTTGGGAGACCCAGTACTTC.

Ten or more counts support this clonotype. The rearrangement links TRBV12-3 or TRBV12-4 to TRBJ2-5; D unresolved. This CDR3 contains 13 residues. Trimming took 6 bases from V and 2 from J, leaving 10 bases between them. CDR3 nucleotides: TGTGCCAGCAGCTCGAGGCCACAAGAGACCCAGTACTTC. Its protein is CASSSRPQETQYF.

This clonotype was observed many times. The chain links TRBV10-3 to TRBJ2-7, with 7 nucleotides matching TRBD2. The CDR3 consists of 17 residues. J gave up 3 bases and V 3 bases, and 14 bases lay outside the gene matches. Germline V gene sequence: CDR1 ENHRY, CDR2 SYGVKD. The DNA of the CDR3 is TGTGCCATCAGTGAATCACTTCTAGCGGTGAAACTCTACGAGCAGTACTTC. Translation: CAISESLLAVKLYEQYF.